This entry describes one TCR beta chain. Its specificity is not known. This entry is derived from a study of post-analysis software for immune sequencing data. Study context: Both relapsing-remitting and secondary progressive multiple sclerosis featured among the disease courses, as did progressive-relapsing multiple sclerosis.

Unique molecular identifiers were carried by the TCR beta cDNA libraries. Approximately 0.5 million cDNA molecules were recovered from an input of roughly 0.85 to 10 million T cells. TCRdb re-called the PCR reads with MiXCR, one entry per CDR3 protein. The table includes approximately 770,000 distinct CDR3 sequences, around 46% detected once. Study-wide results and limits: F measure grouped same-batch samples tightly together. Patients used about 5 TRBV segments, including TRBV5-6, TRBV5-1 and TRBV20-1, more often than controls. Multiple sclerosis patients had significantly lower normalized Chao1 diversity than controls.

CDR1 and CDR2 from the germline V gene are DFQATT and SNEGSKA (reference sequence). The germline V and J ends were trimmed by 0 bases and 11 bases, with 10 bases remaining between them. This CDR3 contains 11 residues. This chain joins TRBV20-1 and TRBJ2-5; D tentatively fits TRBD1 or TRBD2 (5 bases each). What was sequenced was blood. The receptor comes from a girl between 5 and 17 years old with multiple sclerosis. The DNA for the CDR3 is TGCAGTGCTAGAGAGGGGGTTTCGCAGTACTTC. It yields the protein CSAREGVSQYF.